The rows below give T cell receptor beta chains drawn from one sample of a study of T cells expressing NK-cell markers. TCRdb reanalyzed the 5' RACE reads, giving one entry per CDR3 protein sequence and no DNA. The sample's table shows 200,000 to 300,000 distinct CDR3 sequences. Sequenced material: blood T cells: a sorted CD56 or NKG2C T cell subset, CD4+ or CD8+ T cells, or bulk PBMC T cells (not recorded which). These receptors came from a woman aged 18 to 69 in good health. Both conserved end residues are part of each CDR3.

TRBJ2-7 TRBV28 CASTQGGTGAYEQYF
TRBJ2-3 TRBV20-1 CSALAYGTSGGTDTQYF
TRBJ1-1 TRBV5-1 CASSLDGGDTEAFF
TRBJ2-5 TRBV18 CASSPPLRTGLQETQYF
TRBJ2-1 TRBV5-4 CASSGWDNNEQFF
TRBJ2-2 TRBV4-3 CASSQMTETPGELFF
TRBJ1-3 TRBV12-3/TRBV12-4 CASRSGFVGNTIYF
TRBJ1-2 TRBV27 CASRLDRGQSSYTF
TRBJ2-1 TRBV5-1 CASGFLAGRNEQFF
TRBJ2-1 TRBV6-5 CASSYSSLTSGTTYNEQFF
TRBJ2-1 TRBV18 CASSPTLAGATGGEQFF
TRBJ1-5 TRBV6-1 CASSITGNSNQPQHF
TRBJ2-1 TRBV7-3 CASSPRQGLPYNEQFF
TRBJ1-1 TRBV5-1 CASSLERGGTTEAFF
TRBJ1-6 TRBV20-1 CSASATGGGGSPLHF
TRBJ2-1 TRBV29-1 CSVETSGSNEQFF
TRBJ2-2 TRBV6-2/TRBV6-3 CASSYRGFLGELFF
TRBJ2-3 TRBV20-1 CSVIAGGPTDTQYF
TRBJ2-3 TRBV24-1 CATSDAGLNTDTQYF
TRBJ2-7 TRBV7-9 CASSLWENYEQYF
TRBJ2-2 TRBV5-1 CASRPEPGELFF
TRBJ2-1 TRBV7-8 CASSLVGGLIYNEQFF
TRBJ1-1 TRBV12-3/TRBV12-4 CASRPGQLLMNTEAFF
TRBJ1-6 TRBV20-1 CSTSQGHNSPLHF
TRBJ2-3 TRBV24-1 CATSDLTGGRNTDTQYF
TRBJ1-5 TRBV20-1 CSAHEQGQGRGQPQHF
TRBJ1-2 TRBV3-1 CASSQEAGGNLGYTF
TRBJ1-5 TRBV20-1 CSARSPGSNQPQHF
TRBJ2-1 TRBV7-2 CASGFVSSGTESYEQFF
TRBJ2-5 TRBV10-3 CAIGETGTGETQYF
TRBJ1-2 TRBV12-3/TRBV12-4 CASSFRATNYGYTF
TRBJ2-1 TRBV3-1 CASNLGLAYNEQFF
TRBJ2-7 TRBV5-1 CASSLEERSYEQYF
TRBJ2-1 TRBV5-1 CASSLEGTASNEQFF
TRBJ2-5 TRBV25-1 CASSEVGVVETQYF